The 27 T cell receptor beta chains reported below all come from one sample, sequenced in a study of CXCR3-negative and CXCR3-positive naive CD8 T cells. Study outcomes and limitations: Naive CXCR3-positive cells had TRB CDR3s more hydrophobic than those of CXCR3-negative naive cells.

TRB cDNA libraries were made by UMI-labeled 5' RACE. With the 5' RACE reads reprocessed, TCRdb shows one record per CDR3 protein and no DNA. There are over 150,000 distinct CDR3 sequences in the sample, with nearly 0.5% held by the top ten. These receptors' antigens are unknown. Sequenced input: naive CXCR3+ CD8+ T cells from blood. Subset: CD45RO-CCR7+CD27+CD95- naive CD8+ T cells expressing CXCR3 (TNR3+). The source is a human donor in good health. Some clones in this sample may be carry-over from other donors' samples.

The V call is TRBV19, the J call TRBJ2-5; TCRdb picks TRBD1, but there is no DNA to check that call. The CDR3 is 15 amino acids. The germline gives CDR1 LNHDA, CDR2 SQIVND (reference sequence). This CDR3 reads CASSGRDSFQETQYF.

The V gene is TRBV7-8, the J gene TRBJ2-7; TCRdb gives TRBD1 as the D gene, but with no DNA this cannot be confirmed. Germline V gene data show CDR1 as SGHVS and CDR2 as FQNEAQ. The CDR3 covers 14 residues. The CDR3 here is CASSPTGQGWEQYF. The full variable domain, completed using reference TRBV7-8 and TRBJ2-7, is GAGVSQSPRYKVAKRGQDVALRCDPISGHVSLFWYQQALGQGPEFLTYFQNEAQLDKSGLPSDRFFAERPEGSVSTLKIQRTQQEDSAVYLCASSPTGQGWEQYFGPGTRLTVT.

This chain uses TRBV3-1 with TRBJ2-3. Germline V lookup: CDR1 LGHDT, CDR2 YNNKEL (reference sequence). The CDR3 is made up of 15 amino acids. This chain's CDR3 is CASSQDVVVADTQYF.

The V gene is TRBV6-5, the J gene TRBJ2-1; TCRdb indicates TRBD1, and absent DNA this call remains unverified. CDR1 and CDR2 from the germline V gene are MNHEY and SVGAGI. CDR3 length: 18 residues. Here the CDR3 reads CASSYLRAGGITYNEQFF.

J is TRBJ2-1 and V is TRBV12-3 or TRBV12-4. This CDR3 contains 14 residues. The CDR3 sequence is CAIPDASSYNEQFF.

The rearrangement joins TRBV15 to TRBJ2-7; TCRdb selects TRBD1, and the lack of DNA leaves this call unchecked. Germline loops: CDR1 LNHNV, CDR2 YYDKDF (reference sequence). The CDR3 spans 16 residues. CDR3 sequence reads: CATSRDRGTGPYEQYF. The whole variable domain, remainder taken from reference TRBV15 and TRBJ2-7, is DAMVIQNPRYQVTQFGKPVTLSCSQTLNHNVMYWYQQKSSQAPKLLFHYYDKDFNNEADTPDNFQSRRPNTSFCFLDIRSPGLGDTAMYLCATSRDRGTGPYEQYFGPGTRLTVT.

CDR3 sequence reads: CASSRQRGGFGETQYF. This chain joins TRBV28 and TRBJ2-5; TCRdb selects TRBD2, and the lack of DNA leaves this call unchecked. Germline CDR1 MDHEN, CDR2 SYDVKM. This CDR3 is 16 amino acids long. The whole variable domain, filled in from reference TRBV28 and TRBJ2-5, reads DVKVTQSSRYLVKRTGEKVFLECVQDMDHENMFWYRQDPGLGLRLIYFSYDVKMKEKGDIPEGYSVSREKKERFSLILESASTNQTSMYLCASSRQRGGFGETQYFGPGTRLLVL.

The chain employs TRBV7-9 and TRBJ2-5; the D call from TCRdb, TRBD2, cannot be confirmed without DNA. This CDR3 contains 13 residues. Germline V gene lookup returns CDR1 SEHNR and CDR2 FQNEAQ (reference sequence). CDR3: CASSLGGKETQYF.

The V call is TRBV27, the J call TRBJ1-1; the D gene TCRdb calls, TRBD1, cannot be checked with no DNA. The CDR3 length is 13 residues. Germline values: CDR1 MNHEY, CDR2 SMNVEV (reference sequence). The CDR3 loop reads CASSPSLLNEAFF.

The gene calls are TRBV20-1 and TRBJ1-6; TCRdb picks TRBD1, but there is no DNA to check that call. Germline V gives CDR1 DFQATT, CDR2 SNEGSKA (reference sequence). CDR3 length equals 15 residues. The CDR3 region is CSAEPDRACDSPLHF.

The rearrangement links TRBV29-1 to TRBJ2-5. In germline, CDR1 is SQVTM, CDR2 ANQGSEA. This CDR3 contains 11 residues. CDR3 region: CSVEREETQYF. Based on the CDR3 plus reference TRBV29-1 and TRBJ2-5, the full variable domain is SAVISQKPSRDICQRGTSLTIQCQVDSQVTMMFWYRQQPGQSLTLIATANQGSEATYESGFVIDKFPISRPNLTFSTLTVSNMSPEDSSIYLCSVEREETQYFGPGTRLLVL.

CDR3 loop: CASSSEGNEQFF. This chain uses TRBV5-1 with TRBJ2-1; TCRdb lists TRBD1, though no DNA is available to test this call. Germline V gives CDR1 SGHRS, CDR2 YFSETQ. The CDR3 consists of 12 residues. Complete variable domain (other parts from reference TRBV5-1 and TRBJ2-1): KAGVTQTPRYLIKTRGQQVTLSCSPISGHRSVSWYQQTPGQGLQFLFEYFSETQRNKGNFPGRFSGRQFSNSRSEMNVSTLELGDSALYLCASSSEGNEQFFGPGTRLTVL.

CDR3 amino acids: CARSNSGGEAYEQYF. The rearrangement uses TRBV12-3 or TRBV12-4 and TRBJ2-7; TCRdb indicates TRBD2, and absent DNA this call remains unverified. This CDR3 is built from 15 residues.

This sequence joins TRBV5-1 and TRBJ1-5; TCRdb names TRBD1, which stays unverified in the absence of DNA. The CDR3 consists of 16 residues. Germline CDR1 is SGHRS and CDR2 is YFSETQ. CDR3 amino acids: CASSLMHRGSNQPQHF.

V gene TRBV3-2 combines with J gene TRBJ2-1; the D call from TCRdb, TRBD1, cannot be confirmed without DNA. TRBV3-2 is classified as a pseudogene. The CDR3 has 14 residues. Here the CDR3 reads CASSVRDSMNEQFF.

J is TRBJ2-7 and V is TRBV7-9; TCRdb calls TRBD1, which cannot be checked without DNA. Germline V CDR1 and CDR2: SEHNR, FQNEAQ (reference sequence). The CDR3 loop spans 15 amino acids. The CDR3 spells CASSLADRDGYEQYF.

The chain combines TRBV5-5 with TRBJ2-7. The CDR3 contains 15 residues. Germline CDR1 reads SGHKS; CDR2 reads YYEKEE (reference sequence). The CDR3 spells CASSLVLGLLYEQYF.

The genes are TRBV29-1 and TRBJ2-1; TCRdb indicates TRBD1, and absent DNA this call remains unverified. The CDR3 length is 15 residues. Germline CDR1 reads SQVTM; CDR2 reads ANQGSEA. The chain's CDR3 is CSVQGSLSSYNEQFF.

Here the CDR3 reads CASSVGPDGTYAQYF. The V call is TRBV5-1, the J call TRBJ2-7; TCRdb's D call of TRBD1 is untestable without DNA. Germline V gives CDR1 SGHRS, CDR2 YFSETQ. The CDR3 extends over 15 amino acids.

The chain combines TRBV7-9 with TRBJ1-1. The CDR3 extends over 15 amino acids. CDR1 is SEHNR and CDR2 is FQNEAQ in the germline V gene (reference sequence). The CDR3 sequence is CASSLVRGPNTEAFF.

The gene calls are TRBV29-1 and TRBJ2-5; there is no DNA to check the TCRdb D call of TRBD1. CDR3 length: 12 amino acids. Germline V lookup: CDR1 SQVTM, CDR2 ANQGSEA. The CDR3 loop reads CSVVGQGETQYF.

The chain combines TRBV21-1 with TRBJ1-6. TRBV21-1 counts as a pseudogene. The CDR3 covers 15 residues. CDR3 sequence: CASIQRHGVDSPLHF.

The J gene is TRBJ2-2, the V gene TRBV28; with no DNA, the TCRdb D assignment of TRBD1 cannot be verified. The CDR3 sequence is 14 residues long. Germline V gives CDR1 MDHEN, CDR2 SYDVKM. CDR3: CASSPRHNTGELFF.

V usage is TRBV14 and J usage is TRBJ2-1; no DNA is available, so the TRBD1 call from TCRdb remains unchecked. Looked up from germline, CDR1 is SGHDN and CDR2 is FVKESK. The CDR3 consists of 17 residues. The CDR3 here is CASSQFFGTAGLSEQFF. Using reference TRBV14 and TRBJ2-1 for the parts outside the CDR3, the full variable domain is EAGVTQFPSHSVIEKGQTVTLRCDPISGHDNLYWYRRVMGKEIKFLLHFVKESKQDESGMPNNRFLAERTGGTYSTLKVQPAELEDSGVYFCASSQFFGTAGLSEQFFGPGTRLTVL.

The chain carries TRBV9 and TRBJ1-2; TCRdb names TRBD1, which stays unverified in the absence of DNA. The CDR3 is 15 amino acids. Germline CDR1 is SGDLS and CDR2 is YYNGEE. CDR3 amino acids: CASSATGTSNYGYTF.

The CDR3 is CASSPVSPNQPQHF. The chain couples TRBV5-1 to TRBJ1-5. Germline V CDR1 and CDR2: SGHRS, YFSETQ. This CDR3 has 14 residues.

The chain recombines TRBV7-2 with TRBJ2-5; TCRdb's D call, TRBD1, is unchecked because there is no DNA. Germline CDR1 reads SGHTA; CDR2 reads FQGNSA. This CDR3 contains 15 residues. CDR3 sequence reads: CASSLRAGGRETQYF. The variable domain in full, completed from reference TRBV7-2 and TRBJ2-5, reads GAGVSQSPSNKVTEKGKDVELRCDPISGHTALYWYRQSLGQGLEFLIYFQGNSAPDKSGLPSDRFSAERTGGSVSTLTIQRTQQEDSAVYLCASSLRAGGRETQYFGPGTRLLVL.